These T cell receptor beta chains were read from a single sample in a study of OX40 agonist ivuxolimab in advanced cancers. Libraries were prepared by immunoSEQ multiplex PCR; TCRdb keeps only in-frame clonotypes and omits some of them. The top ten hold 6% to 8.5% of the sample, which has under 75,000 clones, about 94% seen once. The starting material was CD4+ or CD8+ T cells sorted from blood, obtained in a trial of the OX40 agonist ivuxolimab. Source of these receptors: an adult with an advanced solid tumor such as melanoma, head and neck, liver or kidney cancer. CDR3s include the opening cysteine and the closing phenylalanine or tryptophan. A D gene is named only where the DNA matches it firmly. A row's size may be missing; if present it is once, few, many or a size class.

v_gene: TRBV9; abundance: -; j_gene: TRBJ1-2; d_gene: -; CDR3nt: TGTGCCAGCAGCGGAGAGGGCTCCAACTATGGCTACACCTTC; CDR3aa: CASSGEGSNYGYTF
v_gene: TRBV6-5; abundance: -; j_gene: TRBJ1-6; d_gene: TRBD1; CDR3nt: TGTGCCAGCAGAGAGGGGGCTGGTTCACCCCTCCACTTT; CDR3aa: CASREGAGSPLHF
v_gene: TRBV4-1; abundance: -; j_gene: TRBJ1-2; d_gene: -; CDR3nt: TGCACCAGCAGCCAAGATAACCGGCGGGATGGCTACACCTTC; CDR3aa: CTSSQDNRRDGYTF
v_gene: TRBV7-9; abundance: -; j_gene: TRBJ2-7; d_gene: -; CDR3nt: TGTGCCAGCAGCTCGCAGACGGAATCCTACGAGCAGTACTTC; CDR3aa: CASSSQTESYEQYF
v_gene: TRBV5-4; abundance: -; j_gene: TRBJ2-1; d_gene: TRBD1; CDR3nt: TGTGCCAGCAGCAGGGACAGGGGGGACAATGAGCAGTTCTTC; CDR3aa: CASSRDRGDNEQFF
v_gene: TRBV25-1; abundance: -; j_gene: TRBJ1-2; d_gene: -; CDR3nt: TGTGCCAGCAGTGATGCGCCCTTCGGACGGCCCCAGGGCTACACCTTC; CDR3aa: CASSDAPFGRPQGYTF
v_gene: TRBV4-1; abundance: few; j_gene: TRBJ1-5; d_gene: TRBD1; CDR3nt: TGCGCCAGCAGCGGGGGGACAGGTAGCAATCAGCCCCAGCATTTT; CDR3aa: CASSGGTGSNQPQHF
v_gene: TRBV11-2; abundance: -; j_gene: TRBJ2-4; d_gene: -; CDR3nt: TGTGCCAGCAGCTTAATGGCTCGCGAGACACTAGCCAAAAACATTCAGTACTTC; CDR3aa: CASSLMARETLAKNIQYF
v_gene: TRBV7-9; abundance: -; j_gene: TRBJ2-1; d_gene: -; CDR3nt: TGTGCCAGCAGCCCCTCGAAGGGGGTTTCCTACAATGAGCAGTTCTTC; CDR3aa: CASSPSKGVSYNEQFF
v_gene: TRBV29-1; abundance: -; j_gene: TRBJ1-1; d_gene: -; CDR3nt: TGCAGCGTTGAAGGCGGAGCGCAGATGAACACTGAAGCTTTCTTT; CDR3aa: CSVEGGAQMNTEAFF
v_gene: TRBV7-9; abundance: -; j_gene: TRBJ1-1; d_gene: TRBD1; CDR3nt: TGTGCCAGCAGAACCGGGACAGGGAACACTGAAGCTTTCTTT; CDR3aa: CASRTGTGNTEAFF
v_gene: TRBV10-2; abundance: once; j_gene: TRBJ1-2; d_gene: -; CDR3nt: TGCGCCAGCAGGGACAGCGGCTATGGCTACACCTTC; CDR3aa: CASRDSGYGYTF
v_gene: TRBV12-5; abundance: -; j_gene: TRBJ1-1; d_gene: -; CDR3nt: TGTGCTAGTGGTTTGGGCCCCTACACTGAAGCTTTCTTT; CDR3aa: CASGLGPYTEAFF
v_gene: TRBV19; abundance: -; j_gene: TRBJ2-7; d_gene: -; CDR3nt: TGTGCCAGTAGTATCGGAGGGAACGAGCAGTACTTC; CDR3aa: CASSIGGNEQYF
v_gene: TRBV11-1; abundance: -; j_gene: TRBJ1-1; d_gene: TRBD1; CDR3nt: TGTGCCAGCACCACGGAAGGGGGCCCCAGGGCAGGGAACACTGAAGCTTTCTTT; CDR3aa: CASTTEGGPRAGNTEAFF
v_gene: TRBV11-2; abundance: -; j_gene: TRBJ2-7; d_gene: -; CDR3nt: TGTGCCAGCAGCTTAGGATCGGGGACGGACGCCTCCTACGAGCAGTACTTC; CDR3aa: CASSLGSGTDASYEQYF
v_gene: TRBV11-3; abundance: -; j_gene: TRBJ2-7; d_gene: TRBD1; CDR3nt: TGTGCCAGCAGCCTAGGGGGCAACGAGCAGTACTTC; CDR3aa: CASSLGGNEQYF
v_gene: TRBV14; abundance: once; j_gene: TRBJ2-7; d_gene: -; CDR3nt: TGTGCCAGCAGCCAAGATTCCAGAGGGGGCTCCTACGAGCAGTACTTC; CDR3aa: CASSQDSRGGSYEQYF